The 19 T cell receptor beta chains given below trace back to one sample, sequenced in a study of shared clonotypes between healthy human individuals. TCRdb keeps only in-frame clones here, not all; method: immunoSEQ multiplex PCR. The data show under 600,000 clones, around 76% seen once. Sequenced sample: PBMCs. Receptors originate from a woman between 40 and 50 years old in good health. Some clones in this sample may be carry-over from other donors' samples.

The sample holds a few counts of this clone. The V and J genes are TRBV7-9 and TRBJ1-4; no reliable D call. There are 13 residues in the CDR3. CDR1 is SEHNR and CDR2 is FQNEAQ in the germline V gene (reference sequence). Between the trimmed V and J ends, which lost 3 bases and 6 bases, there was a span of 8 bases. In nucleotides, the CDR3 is TGTGCCAGCAGCTTTCAGGAGGATGAAAAACTGTTTTTT. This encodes CASSFQEDEKLFF.

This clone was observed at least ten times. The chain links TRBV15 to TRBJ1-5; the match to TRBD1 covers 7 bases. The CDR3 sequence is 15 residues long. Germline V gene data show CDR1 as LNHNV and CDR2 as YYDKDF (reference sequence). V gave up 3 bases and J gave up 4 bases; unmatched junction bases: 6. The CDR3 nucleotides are TGTGCCACCAGCAGCCACAGGGGAATGAATCAGCCCCAGCATTTT. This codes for CATSSHRGMNQPQHF.

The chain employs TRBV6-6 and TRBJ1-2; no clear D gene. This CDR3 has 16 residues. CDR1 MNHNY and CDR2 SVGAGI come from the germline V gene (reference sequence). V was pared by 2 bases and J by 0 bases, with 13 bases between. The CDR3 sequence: CASSYGPIKTNYGYTF. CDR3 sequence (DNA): TGTGCCAGCAGTTACGGCCCGATAAAGACTAACTATGGCTACACCTTC.

CDR3 sequence reads: CASSVGTRTGGTGELFF. The CDR3 nucleotides are TGTGCCAGCAGCGTAGGGACTAGGACAGGGGGAACCGGGGAGCTGTTTTTT. The chain employs TRBV9 and TRBJ2-2, with 10 bases aligning to TRBD1. This CDR3 has 17 amino acids. Unmatched junction bases numbered 7, after V lost 0 bases and J lost 5 bases. From germline, CDR1 is SGDLS and CDR2 YYNGEE.

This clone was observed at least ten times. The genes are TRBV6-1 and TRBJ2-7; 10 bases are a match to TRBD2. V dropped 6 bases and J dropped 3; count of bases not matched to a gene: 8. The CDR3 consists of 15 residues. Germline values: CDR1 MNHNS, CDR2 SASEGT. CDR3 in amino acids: CASRGAAGGIYEQYF. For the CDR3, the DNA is TGTGCCAGCAGGGGAGCAGCGGGAGGGATCTACGAGCAGTACTTC.

CDR3 sequence: CASSTQGGGELFF. For the CDR3, the DNA is TGTGCCAGCAGCACACAGGGCGGCGGGGAGCTGTTTTTT. The chain is built from TRBV9 and TRBJ2-2; maybe TRBD1 (6 bases). CDR3 size: 13 residues. Trimming removed 4 bases from V and 7 bases from J, with 11 bases in between. Germline V lookup: CDR1 SGDLS, CDR2 YYNGEE.

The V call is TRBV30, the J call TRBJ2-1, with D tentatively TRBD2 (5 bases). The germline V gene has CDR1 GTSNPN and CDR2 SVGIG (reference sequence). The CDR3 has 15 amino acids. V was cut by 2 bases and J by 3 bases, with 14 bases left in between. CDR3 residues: CAWSLGESVYNEQFF. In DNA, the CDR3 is TGTGCCTGGAGTCTTGGGGAGTCAGTCTACAATGAGCAGTTCTTC. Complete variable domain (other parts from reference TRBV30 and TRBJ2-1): SQTIHQWPATLVQPVGSPLSLECTVEGTSNPNLYWYRQAAGRGLQLLFYSVGIGQISSEVPQNLSASRPQDRQFILSSKKLLLSDSGFYLCAWSLGESVYNEQFFGPGTRLTVL.

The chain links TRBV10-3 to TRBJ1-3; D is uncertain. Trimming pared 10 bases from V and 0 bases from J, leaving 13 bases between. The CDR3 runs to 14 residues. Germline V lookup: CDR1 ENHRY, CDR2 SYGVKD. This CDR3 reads CAKTRSSSGNTIYF. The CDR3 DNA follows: TGTGCCAAAACCCGTAGTAGCTCTGGAAACACCATATATTTT.

The CDR3 sequence: CASSFGTGNEQYF. CDR3 sequence (DNA): TGTGCCAGCAGTTTCGGGACCGGTAACGAGCAGTACTTC. V and J are TRBV28 and TRBJ2-7; D assignment may be TRBD1 or TRBD2 (5 bases each). The CDR3 is made up of 13 amino acids. CDR1 is MDHEN and CDR2 is SYDVKM in the germline V gene. Trimming stripped 3 bases from V and 5 bases from J, with 11 bases between.

The CDR3 nucleotides read TGTGCCAGCAGTCGGACTAGCATGGCGGGGGAGCTGTTTTTT. Amino acids: CASSRTSMAGELFF. This chain connects TRBV2 to TRBJ2-2; 8 bases fit TRBD2. CDR1 is SNHLY, CDR2 FYNNEI, per germline. J lost 8 bases, V lost 5 bases, and 7 bases had no gene match. The CDR3 length is 14 residues.

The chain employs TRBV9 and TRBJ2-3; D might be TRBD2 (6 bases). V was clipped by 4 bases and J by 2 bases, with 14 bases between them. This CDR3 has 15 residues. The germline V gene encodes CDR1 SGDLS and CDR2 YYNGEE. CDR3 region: CASSSIADPTDTQYF. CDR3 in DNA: TGTGCCAGCAGCTCTATAGCGGATCCCACAGATACGCAGTATTTT.

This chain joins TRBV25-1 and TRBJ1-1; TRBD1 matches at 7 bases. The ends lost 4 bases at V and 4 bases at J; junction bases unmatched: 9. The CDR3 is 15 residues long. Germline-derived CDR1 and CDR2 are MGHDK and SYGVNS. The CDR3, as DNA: TGTGCCAGCAGTGTTCCGGGACAGCCCTTCACTGAAGCTTTCTTT. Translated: CASSVPGQPFTEAFF.

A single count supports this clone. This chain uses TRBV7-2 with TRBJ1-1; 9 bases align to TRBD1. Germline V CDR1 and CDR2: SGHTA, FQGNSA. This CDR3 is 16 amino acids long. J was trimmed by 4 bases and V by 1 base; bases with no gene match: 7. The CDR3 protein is CASSLVGGQGPTEAFF. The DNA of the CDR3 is TGTGCCAGCAGCTTAGTAGGGGGACAGGGACCCACTGAAGCTTTCTTT.

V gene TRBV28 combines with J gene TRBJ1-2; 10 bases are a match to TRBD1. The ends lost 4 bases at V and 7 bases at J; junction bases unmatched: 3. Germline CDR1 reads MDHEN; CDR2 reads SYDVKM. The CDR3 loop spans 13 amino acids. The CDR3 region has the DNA TGTGCCAGCAGTTCCCGGGACAGGGGTGGCTACACCTTC. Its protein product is CASSSRDRGGYTF.

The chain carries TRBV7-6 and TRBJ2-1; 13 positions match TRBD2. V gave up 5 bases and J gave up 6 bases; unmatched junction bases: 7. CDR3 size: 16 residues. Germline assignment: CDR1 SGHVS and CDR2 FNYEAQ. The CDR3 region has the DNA TGTGCCAGCAGCACCAGGACTAGCGGGAGCGGCAATGAGCAGTTCTTC. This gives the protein CASSTRTSGSGNEQFF.

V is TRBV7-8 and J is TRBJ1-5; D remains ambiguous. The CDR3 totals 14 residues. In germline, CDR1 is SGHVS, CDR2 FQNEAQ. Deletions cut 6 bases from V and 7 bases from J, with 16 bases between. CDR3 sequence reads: CASRSGGVGQPQHF. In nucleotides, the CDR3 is TGTGCCAGCAGATCGGGTGGGGTCGGACAGCCCCAGCATTTT.

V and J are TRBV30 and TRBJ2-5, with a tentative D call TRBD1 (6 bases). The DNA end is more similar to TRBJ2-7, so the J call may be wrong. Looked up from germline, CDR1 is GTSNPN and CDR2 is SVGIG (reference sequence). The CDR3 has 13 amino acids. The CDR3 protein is CAWSVTIRGEQYF. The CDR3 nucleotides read TGTGCCTGGAGTGTAACCATCAGGGGCGAGCAGTACTTC.

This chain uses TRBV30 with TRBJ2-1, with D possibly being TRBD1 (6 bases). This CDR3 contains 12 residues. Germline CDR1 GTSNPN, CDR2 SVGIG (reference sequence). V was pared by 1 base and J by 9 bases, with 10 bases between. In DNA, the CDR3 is TGTGCCTGGAGTGGTCTAGGGGGTGAGCAGTTCTTC. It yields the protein CAWSGLGGEQFF.

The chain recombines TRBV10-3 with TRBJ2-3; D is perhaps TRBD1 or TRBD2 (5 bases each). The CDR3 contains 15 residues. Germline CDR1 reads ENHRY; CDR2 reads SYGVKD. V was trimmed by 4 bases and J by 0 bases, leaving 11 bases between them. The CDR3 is CAISAGDGSTDTQYF. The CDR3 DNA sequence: TGTGCCATCAGTGCTGGGGACGGTAGCACAGATACGCAGTATTTT.